This entry lists 5 T cell receptor beta chains sequenced from one sample in a study of T-cell reconstitution after alpha-beta-depleted transplantation in children. Unique molecular identifiers featured in how the TCRbeta library was prepared. TCRdb processed the PCR reads anew with MiXCR; each CDR3 protein has one entry. The data hold approximately 800,000 distinct CDR3 sequences, with 15% to 20% observed a single time. The sequencing here drew on PBMCs, mostly from graft donor cells, taken 360 days after TCRalphabeta/CD19-depleted stem cell transplant. These receptors were collected from a male patient under 18 who had a stem cell transplant for acute lymphoblastic leukemia, so the T cells may come from the graft donor.

This clonotype came up a few times. V and J are TRBV12-3 or TRBV12-4 and TRBJ2-1; a possible D gene is TRBD2 (5 bases). Trimming stripped 8 bases from V and 5 bases from J, with 10 bases between. The CDR3 sequence is 12 residues long. CDR3 DNA sequence: TGTGCCAGCCCCGGAGCGGACAATGAGCAGTTCTTC. The encoded protein is CASPGADNEQFF.

The genes are TRBV12-5 and TRBJ2-3; 7 nucleotides line up with TRBD2. The CDR3 length is 13 residues. Trimming removed 3 bases from V and 6 bases from J; junction bases left unmatched: 3. Germline V lookup: CDR1 LGHNT, CDR2 FRNRAP. CDR3 loop: CASGFAGVDTQYF. CDR3 DNA: TGTGCTAGTGGTTTTGCGGGAGTGGATACGCAGTATTTT. Complete variable domain (other parts from reference TRBV12-5 and TRBJ2-3): DARVTQTPRHKVTEMGQEVTMRCQPILGHNTVFWYRQTMMQGLELLAYFRNRAPLDDSGMPKDRFSAEMPDATLATLKIQPSEPRDSAVYFCASGFAGVDTQYFGPGTRLTVL.

This clonotype was picked up a small number of times. This chain uses TRBV13 with TRBJ1-6; D ambiguous. Per the germline V gene, CDR1 is PRHDT and CDR2 is FYEKMQ (reference sequence). The CDR3 length is 16 residues. Trimming took off 4 bases at V and 4 bases at J, with 14 bases between the two ends. CDR3 region: CASSSYSGGYNSPLHF. CDR3 nucleotide sequence: TGTGCCAGCAGCTCCTACAGTGGCGGGTATAATTCACCCCTCCACTTT.

V and J are TRBV11-2 and TRBJ2-1; perhaps TRBD2 as D (6 bases). V lost 5 bases, J lost 0 bases, and 14 bases lay in between. Germline V gene lookup returns CDR1 SGHAT and CDR2 FQNNGV. The CDR3 contains 16 residues. The CDR3 DNA sequence: TGTGCCAGCAGCCACCTTACGCGGGGCTCCTACAATGAGCAGTTCTTC. The encoded protein is CASSHLTRGSYNEQFF.

The chain is built from TRBV29-1 and TRBJ2-7; maybe TRBD2 (5 bases). The CDR3 length is 16 residues. The V and J ends lost 1 base and 3 bases respectively, with 19 bases between them. The germline gives CDR1 SQVTM, CDR2 ANQGSEA. The CDR3 loop reads CSVEGRQYRVVYEQYF. The DNA of the CDR3 is TGCAGCGTTGAAGGGAGGCAGTACCGGGTGGTCTACGAGCAGTACTTC.